This TCR beta chain derives from a study of blood T cells in healthy people across ages. PCR was performed a second time for about 6 to 12 cycles using a sample-barcoded 5' primer and a J-beta primer mix. Each CDR3 protein gets one entry after TCRdb re-called the 5' RACE reads with MiXCR. The sample contains some 290,000 distinct CDR3 sequences, less than 30% of which appear only once. Comments on this clonotype: Its antigen is as yet unknown.

General study findings and limits: Those diversity estimates obtained from one million T cells were thought to be underestimates. Roughly linear age-related decline in beta diversity appeared, significant by age approximately 43.

All donors came from Russia, were Caucasian and healthy, and spanned ages about 6 to 100. A minimum of 5 micrograms of total RNA was extracted per sample. CDR1 is LGHNA and CDR2 is YSLEER in the germline V gene. CDR3 size: 16 residues. The junction had 5 bases not matched to a gene; V was cut back by 0 bases and J by 4 bases. The sample taken for sequencing was blood. This receptor was identified in an older woman in good health. The rearrangement uses TRBV4-3 and TRBJ2-3, with 9 bases aligning to TRBD2. The CDR3 DNA reads TGCGCCAGCAGCCAAGAAGAACTAGCGGGTTCAGATACGCAGTATTTT. This codes for CASSQEELAGSDTQYF.